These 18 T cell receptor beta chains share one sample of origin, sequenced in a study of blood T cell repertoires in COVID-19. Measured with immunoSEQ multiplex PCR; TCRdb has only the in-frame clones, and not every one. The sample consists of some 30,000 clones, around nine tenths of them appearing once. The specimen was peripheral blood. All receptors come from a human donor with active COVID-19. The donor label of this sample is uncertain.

The CDR3 sequence: CATSQWAATYNEKLFF. CDR3 nucleotide sequence: TGTGCCACCTCCCAATGGGCAGCCACTTATAATGAAAAACTGTTTTTT. The V and J genes are TRBV27 and TRBJ1-4, with unresolved D. This CDR3 is built from 16 residues. V lost 10 bases, J lost 4 bases, and 22 bases lay in between. The germline V gene has CDR1 MNHEY and CDR2 SMNVEV (reference sequence).

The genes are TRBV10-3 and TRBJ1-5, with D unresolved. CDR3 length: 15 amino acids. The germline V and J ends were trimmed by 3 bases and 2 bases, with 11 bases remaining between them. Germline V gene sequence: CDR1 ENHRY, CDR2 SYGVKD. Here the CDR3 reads CAISDARAGNQPQHF. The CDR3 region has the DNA TGTGCCATCAGTGATGCGCGGGCCGGCAATCAGCCCCAGCATTTT.

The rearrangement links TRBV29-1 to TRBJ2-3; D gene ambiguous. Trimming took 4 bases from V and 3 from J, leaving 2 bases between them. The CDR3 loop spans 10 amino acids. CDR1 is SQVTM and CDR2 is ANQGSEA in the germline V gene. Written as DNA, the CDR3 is TGCAGCGTTGCGACAGATACGCAGTATTTT. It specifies CSVATDTQYF.

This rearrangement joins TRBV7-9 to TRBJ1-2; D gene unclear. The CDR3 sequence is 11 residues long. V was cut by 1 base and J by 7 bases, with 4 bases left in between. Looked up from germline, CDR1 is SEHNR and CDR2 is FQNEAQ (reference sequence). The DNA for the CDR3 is TGTGCCAGCAGCTTAGAGCTTGGCTACACCTTC. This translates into CASSLELGYTF.

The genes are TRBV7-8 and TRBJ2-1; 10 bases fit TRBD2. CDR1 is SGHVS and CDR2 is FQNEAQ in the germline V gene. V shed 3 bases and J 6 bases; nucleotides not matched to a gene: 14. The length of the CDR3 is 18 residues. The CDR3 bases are TGTGCCAGCAGCTTTAGGGGTCCGACTAGCGGGTATCTCAATGAGCAGTTCTTC. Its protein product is CASSFRGPTSGYLNEQFF.

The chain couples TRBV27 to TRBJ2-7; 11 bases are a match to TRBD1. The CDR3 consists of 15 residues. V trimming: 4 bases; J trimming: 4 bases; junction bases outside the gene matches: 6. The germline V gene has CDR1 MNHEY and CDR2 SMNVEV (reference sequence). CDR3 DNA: TGTGCCAGCAGTTCCGCCGGACAGGGGGCTTACGAGCAGTACTTC. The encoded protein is CASSSAGQGAYEQYF.

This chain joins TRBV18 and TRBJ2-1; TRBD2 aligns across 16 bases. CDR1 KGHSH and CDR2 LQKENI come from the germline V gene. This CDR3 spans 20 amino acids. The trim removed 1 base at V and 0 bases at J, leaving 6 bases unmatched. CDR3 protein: CASSPLAGTSGGASYNEQFF. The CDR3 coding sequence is TGTGCCAGCTCACCACTTGCCGGGACTAGCGGGGGGGCCTCCTACAATGAGCAGTTCTTC.

The CDR3 is CASSQVGRVAGLPHEQFF. CDR3 bases: TGTGCCAGCAGCCAAGTAGGGCGCGTAGCGGGTTTGCCCCATGAGCAGTTCTTC. The chain carries TRBV3-1 (or the pseudogene TRBV3-2) and TRBJ2-1; 7 nucleotides align to TRBD2. CDR3 length: 18 amino acids. Germline CDR1 is LGHDT and CDR2 is YNNKEL (reference sequence). With 1 base clipped from V and 8 bases from J, the junction kept 17 bases outside the gene matches.

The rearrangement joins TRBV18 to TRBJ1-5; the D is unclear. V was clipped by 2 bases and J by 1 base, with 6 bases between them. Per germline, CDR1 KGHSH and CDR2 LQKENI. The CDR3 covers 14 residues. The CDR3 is CASSPGQSNQPQHF. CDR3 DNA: TGTGCCAGCTCACCAGGGCAGAGCAATCAGCCCCAGCATTTT. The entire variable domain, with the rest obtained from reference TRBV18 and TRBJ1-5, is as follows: NAGVMQNPRHLVRRRGQEARLRCSPMKGHSHVYWYRQLPEEGLKFMVYLQKENIIDESGMPKERFSAEFPKEGPSILRIQQVVRGDSAAYFCASSPGQSNQPQHFGDGTRLSIL.

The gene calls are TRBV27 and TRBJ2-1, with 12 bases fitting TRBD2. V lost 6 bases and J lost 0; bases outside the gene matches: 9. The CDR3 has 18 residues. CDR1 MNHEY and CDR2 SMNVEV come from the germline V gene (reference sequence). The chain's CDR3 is CASRAGLAGTSSYNEQFF. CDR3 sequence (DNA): TGTGCCAGCAGGGCTGGACTAGCGGGAACGAGCTCCTACAATGAGCAGTTCTTC.

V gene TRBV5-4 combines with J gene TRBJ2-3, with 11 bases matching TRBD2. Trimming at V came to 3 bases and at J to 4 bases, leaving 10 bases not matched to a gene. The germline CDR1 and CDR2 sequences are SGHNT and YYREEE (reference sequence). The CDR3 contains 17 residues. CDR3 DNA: TGTGCCAGCAGCTGGGGCCAGACTAGCGGGACGGCAGATACGCAGTATTTT. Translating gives CASSWGQTSGTADTQYF.

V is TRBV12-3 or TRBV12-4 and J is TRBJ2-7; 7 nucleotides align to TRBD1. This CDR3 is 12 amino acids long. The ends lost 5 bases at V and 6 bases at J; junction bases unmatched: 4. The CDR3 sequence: CASSQDRAEQYF. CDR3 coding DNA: TGTGCCAGCAGTCAAGACAGGGCCGAGCAGTACTTC.

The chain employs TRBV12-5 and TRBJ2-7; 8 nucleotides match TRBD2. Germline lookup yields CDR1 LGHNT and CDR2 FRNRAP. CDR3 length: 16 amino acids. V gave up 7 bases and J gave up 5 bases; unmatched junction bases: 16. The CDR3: CASDSSSGGAPNEQYF. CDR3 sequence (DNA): TGTGCTAGTGACTCTTCTTCGGGGGGGGCGCCCAACGAGCAGTACTTC.

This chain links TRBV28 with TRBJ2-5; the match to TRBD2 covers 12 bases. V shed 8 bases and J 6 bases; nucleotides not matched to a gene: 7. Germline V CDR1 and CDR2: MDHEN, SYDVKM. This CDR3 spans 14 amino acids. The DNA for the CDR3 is TGTGCCAGCCGGGGACTAGCGGGCTCCCAGACCCAGTACTTC. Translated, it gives CASRGLAGSQTQYF.

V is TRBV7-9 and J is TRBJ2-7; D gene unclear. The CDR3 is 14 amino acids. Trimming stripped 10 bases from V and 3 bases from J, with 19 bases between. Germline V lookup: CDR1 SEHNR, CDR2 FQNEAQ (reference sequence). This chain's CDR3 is CATGPTQARYEQYF. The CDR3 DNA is TGTGCCACTGGCCCCACCCAGGCCCGCTACGAGCAGTACTTC.

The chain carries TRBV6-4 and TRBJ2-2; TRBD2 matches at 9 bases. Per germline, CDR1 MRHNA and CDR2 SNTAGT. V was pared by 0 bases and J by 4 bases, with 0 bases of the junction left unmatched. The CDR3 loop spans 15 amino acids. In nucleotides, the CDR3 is TGTGCCAGCAGTGACTCGCGGGAGGGCACCGGGGAGCTGTTTTTT. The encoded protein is CASSDSREGTGELFF.

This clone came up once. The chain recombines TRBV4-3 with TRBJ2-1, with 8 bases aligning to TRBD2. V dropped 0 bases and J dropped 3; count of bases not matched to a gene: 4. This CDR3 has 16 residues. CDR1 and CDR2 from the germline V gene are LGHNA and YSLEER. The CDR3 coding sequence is TGCGCCAGCAGCCAAGAACTAGCGGATCTCTACAATGAGCAGTTCTTC. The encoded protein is CASSQELADLYNEQFF.

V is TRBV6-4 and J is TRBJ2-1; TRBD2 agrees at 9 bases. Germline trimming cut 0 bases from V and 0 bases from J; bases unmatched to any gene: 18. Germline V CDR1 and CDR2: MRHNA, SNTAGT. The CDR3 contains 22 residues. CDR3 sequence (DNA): TGTGCCAGCAGTGACTCGAATCCAATAAGCGGGGGGACTCAGAGCTCCTACAATGAGCAGTTCTTC. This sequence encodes CASSDSNPISGGTQSSYNEQFF.